These 25 T cell receptor beta chains were sequenced from one sample in a study of human T cells and chemical hapten exposure. A single record per CDR3 protein comes from TCRdb applying MiXCR to the 5' RACE reads. Of roughly 110,000 distinct CDR3 sequences listed, approximately 20% are singletons. The authors' total RNA extraction used unfractionated whole blood. These receptors came from a human donor in good health.

This clonotype was recorded at least ten times. This sequence joins TRBV5-1 and TRBJ1-1, with D unclear. The CDR3 totals 13 residues. Trimming stripped 3 bases from V and 4 bases from J, with 10 bases between. Germline V gene sequence: CDR1 SGHRS, CDR2 YFSETQ. CDR3 in DNA: TGCGCCAGCAGCTCTTGGGCAGGCACTGAAGCTTTCTTT. This codes for CASSSWAGTEAFF.

This clonotype has just a few counts. V and J are TRBV28 and TRBJ2-4; a possible D gene is TRBD2 (6 bases). The CDR3 totals 13 residues. Trimming removed 2 bases at V and 5 bases at J, with 7 bases between. The germline V gene encodes CDR1 MDHEN and CDR2 SYDVKM. The DNA for the CDR3 is TGTGCCAGCAGTTTAGGGAGGCAAAACATTCAGTACTTC. Protein product: CASSLGRQNIQYF.

This clonotype was detected a few times. The gene calls are TRBV12-3 or TRBV12-4 and TRBJ2-6, with TRBD2 matching 7 bases. This CDR3 spans 17 amino acids. J gave up 4 bases and V 5 bases, and 11 bases lay outside the gene matches. DNA for the CDR3: TGTGCCAGCAGTCCGGGACTAACGGGTAGGGGGGCCAACGTCCTGACTTTC. Translating it yields CASSPGLTGRGANVLTF.

V and J are TRBV6-5 and TRBJ2-1; TRBD1 aligns across 8 bases. The CDR3 extends over 16 amino acids. With 4 bases clipped from V and 1 base from J, the junction kept 6 bases outside the gene matches. The germline V gene encodes CDR1 MNHEY and CDR2 SVGAGI. This CDR3 reads CASSSPRQGSYNEQFF. As DNA, the CDR3 is TGTGCCAGCAGTTCCCCCAGACAGGGGTCCTACAATGAGCAGTTCTTC.

This clonotype was seen many times. The chain carries TRBV12-3 or TRBV12-4 and TRBJ2-7; 7 bases agree with TRBD2. The CDR3 sequence is 14 residues long. V was clipped by 7 bases and J by 4 bases; unmatched bases: 10. This CDR3 reads CASTPRAGVYEQYF. The CDR3, as DNA: TGTGCCAGCACCCCGCGGGCGGGAGTGTACGAGCAGTACTTC.

The chain couples TRBV28 to TRBJ1-2; 10 nucleotides line up with TRBD1. This CDR3 has 16 residues. CDR1 is MDHEN and CDR2 is SYDVKM in the germline V gene. V lost 5 bases and J lost 8; bases outside the gene matches: 14. CDR3 in amino acids: CASSPLPGTGEGGYTF. For the CDR3, the DNA is TGTGCCAGCAGTCCACTCCCCGGGACAGGGGAAGGGGGCTACACCTTC.

In this sample, this clonotype turned up a few times. V is TRBV10-1 and J is TRBJ2-7; D may be TRBD2 (6 bases). The germline V gene has CDR1 WNHNN and CDR2 SYGVQD (reference sequence). CDR3 length equals 15 residues. With 6 bases removed from V and 4 bases from J, the gap between germline ends came to 19 bases. CDR3 amino acids: CASSAGDREWYEQYF. In nucleotides, the CDR3 is TGCGCCAGCAGCGCTGGGGACCGGGAGTGGTACGAGCAGTACTTC.

This clonotype was picked up many times. The gene calls are TRBV5-5 and TRBJ1-2; D may be TRBD1 (5 bases). Trimming pared 4 bases from V and 0 bases from J, leaving 25 bases between. The germline gives CDR1 SGHKS, CDR2 YYEKEE (reference sequence). This CDR3 has 19 residues. The CDR3 coding sequence is TGTGCCAGCAGCCCGGGGGATCAGACGGCCAGCAGAACTAACTATGGCTACACCTTC. As protein: CASSPGDQTASRTNYGYTF. Full variable domain (rest looked up from reference TRBV5-5 and TRBJ1-2): DAGVTQSPTHLIKTRGQQVTLRCSPISGHKSVSWYQQVLGQGPQFIFQYYEKEERGRGNFPDRFSARQFPNYSSELNVNALLLGDSALYLCASSPGDQTASRTNYGYTFGSGTRLTVV.

The chain couples TRBV5-1 to TRBJ2-3; 7 bases map to TRBD1. Unmatched junction bases numbered 5, after V lost 4 bases and J lost 0 bases. Germline CDR1 SGHRS, CDR2 YFSETQ. This CDR3 has 15 residues. The CDR3 loop is CASSTTGESTDTQYF. CDR3 sequence (DNA): TGCGCCAGCAGCACAACAGGGGAAAGCACAGATACGCAGTATTTT. Supplemented by reference TRBV5-1 and TRBJ2-3, the full variable domain reads KAGVTQTPRYLIKTRGQQVTLSCSPISGHRSVSWYQQTPGQGLQFLFEYFSETQRNKGNFPGRFSGRQFSNSRSEMNVSTLELGDSALYLCASSTTGESTDTQYFGPGTRLTVL.

The gene calls are TRBV27 and TRBJ2-2; unclear D gene. This CDR3 contains 12 residues. V dropped 1 base and J dropped 6 bases, with 3 bases sitting between them. Per germline, CDR1 MNHEY and CDR2 SMNVEV (reference sequence). CDR3 in DNA: TGTGCCAGCAGTTTATGGTCCGGGGAGCTGTTTTTT. Translation gives CASSLWSGELFF.

This clonotype was counted between two and nine times. The chain links TRBV6-2 or TRBV6-3 to TRBJ1-5, with 7 bases identical to TRBD1. The V segment lost 6 bases and the J segment 6 bases; nucleotides outside the gene matches: 11. The germline V gene encodes CDR1 MNHEY and CDR2 SVGEGT. CDR3 length equals 15 residues. DNA of the CDR3: TGTGCCAGCAGCTGGGACAGTGGGAGAGGTCAGCCCCAGCATTTT. Protein sequence: CASSWDSGRGQPQHF.

V usage is TRBV7-8 and J usage is TRBJ2-5; possible D gene TRBD1, 7 bases. The V gene lost 4 bases and the J gene lost 4 bases, with 13 bases spanning the gap. CDR3 length equals 14 residues. The germline V gene encodes CDR1 SGHVS and CDR2 FQNEAQ. The CDR3 nucleotides read TGTGCCAGCAGCTCCCGGAGGGGGCGAGAGACCCAGTACTTC. This translates into CASSSRRGRETQYF.

This clonotype has more than one count but fewer than ten. The chain has TRBV20-1 and TRBJ2-3, with D possibly being TRBD2 (6 bases). The germline V gene encodes CDR1 DFQATT and CDR2 SNEGSKA (reference sequence). Between the trimmed V and J ends, which lost 3 bases and 6 bases, there was a span of 28 bases. The CDR3 spans 18 residues. CDR3 DNA: TGCAGTGCTAGTCACCGGCTAGCGCCTCGCCCGGCTGCGGATACGCAGTATTTT. Amino acids: CSASHRLAPRPAADTQYF.

The V call is TRBV4-1, the J call TRBJ2-7, with D possibly being TRBD1 (6 bases). Germline CDR1 MGHRA, CDR2 YSYEKL. CDR3 length: 15 amino acids. Trimming pared 4 bases from V and 4 bases from J, leaving 17 bases between. The CDR3 loop is CASSRGAGTQYEQYF. DNA of the CDR3: TGCGCCAGCAGCCGAGGGGCCGGGACACAATACGAGCAGTACTTC.

This chain links TRBV20-1 with TRBJ2-1; 10 bases match TRBD2. The germline V gene encodes CDR1 DFQATT and CDR2 SNEGSKA (reference sequence). This CDR3 contains 14 residues. The ends lost 6 bases at V and 3 bases at J; junction bases unmatched: 5. The CDR3 bases are TGCAGTGCACCCAGCGGGGGGGACTACAATGAGCAGTTCTTC. This gives the protein CSAPSGGDYNEQFF.

The chain joins TRBV28 to TRBJ2-1, with no clear D. Per germline, CDR1 MDHEN and CDR2 SYDVKM. The CDR3 totals 13 residues. V was pared by 7 bases and J by 6 bases, with 13 bases between. The CDR3, as DNA: TGTGCCAGCAACGTTGTCGGGTCCAATGAGCAGTTCTTC. Translation: CASNVVGSNEQFF.

This clonotype was seen only a few times. V gene TRBV24-1 combines with J gene TRBJ2-5; 15 bases line up with TRBD2. The CDR3 is 18 amino acids. V lost 2 bases to trimming and J lost 5 bases; unmatched junction nucleotides: 8. Germline V gene data show CDR1 as KGHDR and CDR2 as SFDVKD. CDR3 nucleotide sequence: TGTGCCACCAGTGATTCTTCCGGGACTAGCGGGAGGATCGAGACCCAGTACTTC. This translates into CATSDSSGTSGRIETQYF.

This clonotype appeared a few times. The V gene is TRBV12-3 or TRBV12-4, the J gene TRBJ1-5, with D possibly matching TRBD1 (5 bases). The CDR3 is made up of 14 amino acids. V shed 7 bases and J shed 4 bases, with 14 bases lying between them. In nucleotides, the CDR3 is TGTGCCAGCACCGGGGGACGGAAGAATCAGCCCCAGCATTTT. The encoded protein is CASTGGRKNQPQHF.

This clonotype was counted between two and nine times. The chain carries TRBV28 and TRBJ2-2; D ambiguous. The length of the CDR3 is 13 residues. Per germline, CDR1 MDHEN and CDR2 SYDVKM. Trimming left V 3 bases short and J 3 bases short, with 5 bases between. The CDR3: CASSFRHTGELFF. CDR3 sequence (DNA): TGTGCCAGCAGTTTTAGACACACCGGGGAGCTGTTTTTT.

This clonotype turned up a few times. The CDR3 spells CASTYANTEAFF. In nucleotides, the CDR3 is TGTGCCAGTACTTACGCGAACACTGAAGCTTTCTTT. This sequence joins TRBV28 and TRBJ1-1; D uncertain. Germline assignment: CDR1 MDHEN and CDR2 SYDVKM. Trimming took off 9 bases at V and 1 base at J, with 9 bases between the two ends. This CDR3 spans 12 amino acids.

V gene TRBV28 combines with J gene TRBJ2-6; D might be TRBD2 (6 bases). The V end was cut by 4 bases, the J end by 2 bases, with 9 bases between. This CDR3 has 15 amino acids. Germline loops: CDR1 MDHEN, CDR2 SYDVKM. In DNA form, the CDR3 reads TGTGCCAGCAGTTGGAGGGGTGCTGGGGCCAACGTCCTGACTTTC. Amino acid sequence: CASSWRGAGANVLTF.

This clonotype has just a few counts. The rearrangement uses TRBV6-5 and TRBJ2-5; D could derive from TRBD1 or TRBD2 (6 bases each). This CDR3 spans 16 amino acids. CDR1 and CDR2 from the germline V gene are MNHEY and SVGAGI. The V end lost 6 bases, the J end lost 7 bases, and 24 bases lay between the germline ends. The CDR3 reads CASSKRGDSDVMTQYF. The CDR3 nucleotides are TGTGCCAGCAGCAAAAGGGGGGATTCGGATGTGATGACCCAGTACTTC.

The chain is built from TRBV28 and TRBJ1-1, with D perhaps matching TRBD1 (6 bases). V was shortened by 6 bases and J by 0 bases, with 17 bases between the two germline ends. The germline CDR1 and CDR2 sequences are MDHEN and SYDVKM. There are 16 residues in the CDR3. CDR3 nucleotide sequence: TGTGCCAGCAGGGCTAGCGGACAGAACATGAACACTGAAGCTTTCTTT. Translated, it gives CASRASGQNMNTEAFF.

This clonotype appeared many times. The chain links TRBV20-1 to TRBJ2-3, with unresolved D. The germline V and J ends were trimmed by 2 bases and 4 bases, with 7 bases remaining between them. The CDR3 length is 12 residues. Germline V gene lookup returns CDR1 DFQATT and CDR2 SNEGSKA (reference sequence). CDR3 residues: CSARSQPDTQYF. The CDR3 region has the DNA TGCAGTGCTAGAAGTCAGCCAGATACGCAGTATTTT.

The gene calls are TRBV30 and TRBJ2-7; the D gene is possibly TRBD1 (6 bases). The CDR3 spans 11 residues. CDR1 GTSNPN and CDR2 SVGIG come from the germline V gene (reference sequence). V shed 2 bases and J shed 6 bases, with 8 bases lying between them. CDR3 coding DNA: TGTGCCTGGAGTAGGGGGATCGAGCAGTACTTC. This sequence encodes CAWSRGIEQYF.